The text below deals with one TCR beta chain. Its antigen is still unknown. Data came from immunoSEQ multiplex PCR; TCRdb stores just in-frame clones and leaves some out. The table includes hundreds of thousands of clones, approximately 95% detected once. These data are taken from a study of shared clonotypes between healthy human individuals. Points from the study as a whole: On the whole, naive subsets had larger estimated richness than memory subsets had. Around 5% was the fraction of naive CD4 clonotypes found shared across several donors.

Naive CD8 cells were CD45RO-negative, positively selected for CCR7, excluding terminally differentiated effector memory CD45RA+ cells. Trimming left V 0 bases short and J 11 bases short, with 8 bases between. The CDR3 has 12 residues. Looked up from germline, CDR1 is PRHDT and CDR2 is FYEKMQ (reference sequence). The TCR comes from a woman between 25 and 40 years old in good health. Sequencing was performed on naive CD8+ T cells sorted from blood. The chain employs TRBV13 and TRBJ1-5; no clear D gene. The CDR3 sequence: CASSLGRQSQHF. In DNA, the CDR3 is TGTGCCAGCAGCTTAGGACGGCAGTCCCAGCATTTT.